Sequencing of this T cell receptor beta chain was carried out in a study of cytomegalovirus exposure and HLA in healthy donors. PCR was performed using 60 Vbeta and 13 Jbeta primers. This table comes from immunoSEQ multiplex PCR, and its TCRdb copy is limited to in-frame clones, with some not included. The sample consists of 150,000 to 200,000 clones, about 85% of them appearing once. The CDR3 has 12 amino acids. Trimming pared 1 base from V and 8 bases from J, leaving 8 bases between. Per the germline V gene, CDR1 is SGHTA and CDR2 is FQGNSA. Study-level findings and limits: In a later analysis, HLA-C alleles had the fewest associated TCRs, DRB1 alleles the most.

Worth noting for this clone: What it recognizes is unknown.

The sample taken for sequencing was PBMCs. The J gene is TRBJ1-1, the V gene TRBV7-2; TRBD1 is a possible D gene (5 bases). The TCR comes from a woman in her forties or fifties in good health and CMV-seronegative. CDR3: CASSLVRQEAFF. CDR3 DNA: TGTGCCAGCAGCTTAGTGAGACAGGAAGCTTTCTTT.